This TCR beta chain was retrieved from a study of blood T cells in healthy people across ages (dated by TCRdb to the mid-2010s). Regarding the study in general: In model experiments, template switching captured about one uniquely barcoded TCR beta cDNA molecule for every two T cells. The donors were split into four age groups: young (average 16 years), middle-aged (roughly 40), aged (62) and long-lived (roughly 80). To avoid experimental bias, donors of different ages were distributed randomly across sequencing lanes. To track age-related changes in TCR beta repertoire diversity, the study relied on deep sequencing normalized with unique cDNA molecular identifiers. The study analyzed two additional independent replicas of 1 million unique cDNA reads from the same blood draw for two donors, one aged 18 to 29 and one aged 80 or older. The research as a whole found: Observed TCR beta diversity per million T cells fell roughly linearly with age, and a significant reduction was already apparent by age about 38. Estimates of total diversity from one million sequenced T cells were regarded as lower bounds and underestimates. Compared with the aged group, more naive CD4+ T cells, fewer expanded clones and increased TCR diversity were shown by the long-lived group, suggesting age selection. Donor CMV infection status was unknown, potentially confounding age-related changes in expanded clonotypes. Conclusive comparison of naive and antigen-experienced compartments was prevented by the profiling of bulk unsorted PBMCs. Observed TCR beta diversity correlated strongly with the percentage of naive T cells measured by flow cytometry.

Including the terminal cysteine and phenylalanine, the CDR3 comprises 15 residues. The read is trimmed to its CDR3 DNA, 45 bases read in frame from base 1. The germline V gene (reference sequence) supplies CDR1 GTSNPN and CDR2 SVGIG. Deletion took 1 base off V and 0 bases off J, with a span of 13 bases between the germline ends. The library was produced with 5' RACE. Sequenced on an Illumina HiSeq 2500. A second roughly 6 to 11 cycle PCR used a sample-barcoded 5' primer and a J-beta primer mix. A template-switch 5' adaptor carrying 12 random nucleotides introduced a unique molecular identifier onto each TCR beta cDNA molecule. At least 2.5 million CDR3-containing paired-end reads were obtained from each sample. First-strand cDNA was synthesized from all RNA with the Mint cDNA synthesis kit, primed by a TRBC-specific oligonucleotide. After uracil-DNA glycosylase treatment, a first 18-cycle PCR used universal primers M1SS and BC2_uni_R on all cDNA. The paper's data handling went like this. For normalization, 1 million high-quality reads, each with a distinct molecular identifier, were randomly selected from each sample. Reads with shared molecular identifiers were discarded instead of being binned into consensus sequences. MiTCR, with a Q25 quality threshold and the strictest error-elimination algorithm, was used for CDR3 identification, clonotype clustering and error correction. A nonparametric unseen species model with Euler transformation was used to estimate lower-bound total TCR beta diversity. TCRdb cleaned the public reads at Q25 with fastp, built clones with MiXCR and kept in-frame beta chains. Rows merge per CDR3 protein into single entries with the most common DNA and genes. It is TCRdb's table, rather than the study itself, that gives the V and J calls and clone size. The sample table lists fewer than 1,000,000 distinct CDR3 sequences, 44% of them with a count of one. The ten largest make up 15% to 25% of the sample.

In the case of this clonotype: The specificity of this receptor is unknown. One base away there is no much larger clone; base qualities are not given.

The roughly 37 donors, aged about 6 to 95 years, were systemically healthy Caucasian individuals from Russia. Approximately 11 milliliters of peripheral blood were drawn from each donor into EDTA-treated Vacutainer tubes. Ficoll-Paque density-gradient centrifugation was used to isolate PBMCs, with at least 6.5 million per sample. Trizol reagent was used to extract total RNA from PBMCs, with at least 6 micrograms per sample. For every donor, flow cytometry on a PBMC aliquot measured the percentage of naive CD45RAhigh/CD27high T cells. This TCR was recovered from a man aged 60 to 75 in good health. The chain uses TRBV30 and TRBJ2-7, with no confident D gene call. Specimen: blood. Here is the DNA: TGTGCCTGGAGTGGGAGTCCACGGAGCTCCTACGAGCAGTACTTC. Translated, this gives CAWSGSPRSSYEQYF.